This T cell receptor beta chain was captured by sequencing in a study of blood T cell repertoires in COVID-19. Turning to the study itself: The United States, Italy and Spain were the sources of the acute and convalescent COVID-19 samples. T cells, B-cell-depleted T cells, or PBMCs provided the cDNA or gDNA that served as material.

How the authors handled the data: Estimated nucleated cell counts came from reference gene primer amplification. Clones were sequenced by immunoSEQ multiplex PCR, and TCRdb holds only the in-frame ones, with some missing. That table furnishes V, J and clone size, whereas the DNA furnished D and trimming. Of over 100,000 clones detected, over 70% appear once; the ten largest clones hold around 2.3%. The length of the CDR3 is 15 residues. Per germline, CDR1 MGHDK and CDR2 SYGVNS. V shed 4 bases and J shed 8 bases, with 15 bases lying between them. The chain has TRBV25-1 and TRBJ1-6, with D possibly being TRBD1 (5 bases). The sequenced sample consisted of peripheral blood. This receptor was obtained from a man over 45 with active COVID-19. The CDR3 sequence: CASSARQKGDSPLHF. CDR3 coding DNA: TGTGCCAGCAGTGCCCGACAGAAAGGGGATTCACCCCTCCACTTT.